The rows below give T cell receptor delta chains drawn from one sample of a study of DNA immune sequencing with unique molecular identifiers. TCRdb reanalysed the multiplex PCR reads via CATT. Found here are 300 to 450 delta-chain clones, under 45% of them singletons; the top ten hold around 70%. Sequences were obtained from buffy coat blood. The receptors here all came from a human donor in good health. The CDR3 runs from the conserved cysteine through the conserved F or W. The order of the fields is clone size, D gene, J gene, V gene, CDR3 protein, CDR3 DNA. The D gene is left open where the match is weak. The size entry is marked missing in some rows and otherwise reads once, few, many or a size class.

large | - | TRDJ3 | TRDV2 | CACDTMGSWDTRQMFF | TGTGCCTGTGACACGATGGGTTCCTGGGACACCCGACAGATGTTTTTC
- | TRDD3 | TRDJ1 | TRDV1 | CALGAAFLGVLGDIPDKLIF | TGTGCTCTTGGGGCGGCCTTCCTGGGAGTGCTGGGGGATATACCCGATAAACTCATCTTT
- | TRDD3 | TRDJ3 | TRAV14/DV4 | CAMREDRAPGPSGRGIPSSWDTRQMFF | TGTGCAATGAGAGAGGACCGGGCGCCTGGGCCATCTGGTAGGGGGATACCTAGCTCCTGGGACACCCGACAGATGTTTTTC
few | TRDD3 | TRDJ1 | TRDV1 | CALGDTRDFPTSSEVLYWGIRIPYPDKLIF | TGTGCTCTTGGGGACACCAGGGATTTCCCTACCTCGTCCGAGGTCTTATACTGGGGGATACGCATCCCCTATCCCGATAAACTCATCTTT
- | TRDD3 | TRDJ1 | TRDV2 | CACDKLGDTDKLIF | TGTGCCTGTGACAAGCTGGGGGACACCGATAAACTCATCTTT
large | - | TRDJ1 | TRDV1 | CALGELEALPIWGWTSYTDKLIF | TGTGCTCTTGGGGAACTAGAGGCGTTGCCTATTTGGGGTTGGACATCGTACACCGATAAACTCATCTTT
medium-sized | - | TRDJ1 | TRDV2 | CACDTAEVRGPYTDKLIF | TGTGCCTGTGACACCGCGGAGGTAAGGGGACCGTACACCGATAAACTCATCTTT
medium-sized | - | TRDJ1 | TRDV2 | CACDTIDRPDKLIF | TGTGCCTGTGACACCATTGATCGACCCGATAAACTCATCTTT
large | TRDD3 | TRDJ1 | TRDV2 | CACDTVGGIRSDTDKLIF | TGTGCCTGTGACACCGTGGGGGGGATACGCAGTGATACCGATAAACTCATCTTT
large | TRDD3 | TRDJ3 | TRDV2 | CACDSVLGDTSGSWDTRQMFF | TGTGCCTGTGACAGCGTACTGGGGGATACGTCCGGCTCCTGGGACACCCGACAGATGTTTTTC
large | TRDD3 | TRDJ1 | TRDV2 | CACLPLGDSKNTDKLIF | TGTGCCTGTTTACCTCTGGGGGATTCTAAAAACACCGATAAACTCATCTTT
large | - | TRDJ1 | TRDV2 | CACDPVLGGRPDTDKLIF | TGTGCCTGTGACCCTGTACTTGGGGGCCGTCCCGACACCGATAAACTCATCTTT
- | TRDD3 | TRDJ1 | TRDV1 | CALGESWGPILYSYTDKLIF | TGTGCTCTTGGGGAATCCTGGGGGCCCATATTATACAGTTACACCGATAAACTCATCTTT
large | TRDD3 | TRDJ1 | TRDV2 | CACDTLFTAGGYQGDKLIF | TGTGCCTGTGACACCCTGTTTACTGCCGGGGGATACCAAGGCGATAAACTCATCTTT
large | - | TRDJ1 | TRDV2 | CACDTVSSTDKLIF | TGTGCCTGTGACACCGTTTCTTCGACCGATAAACTCATCTTT
hyperexpanded | TRDD2 | TRDJ1 | TRDV1 | CALGEQGPSPSYPWKGYWGFTPTYTDKLIF | TGTGCTCTTGGGGAACAAGGGCCCTCGCCTTCCTATCCGTGGAAGGGCTATTGGGGGTTCACGCCCACATACACCGATAAACTCATCTTT
large | TRDD3 | TRDJ1 | TRDV2 | CACDTGWGISTDKLIF | TGTGCCTGTGACACCGGCTGGGGGATCAGCACCGATAAACTCATCTTT
large | - | TRDJ1 | TRDV2 | CACDTVGVMYTDKLIF | TGTGCCTGTGACACCGTGGGGGTCATGTACACCGATAAACTCATCTTT
medium-sized | - | TRDJ1 | TRDV1 | CALGERLGGHKAQLKNTDKLIF | TGTGCTCTTGGGGAACGTTTGGGGGGACATAAGGCCCAATTAAAAAACACCGATAAACTCATCTTT
large | TRDD3 | TRDJ1 | TRDV2 | CACDTLLGDTQAYTDKLIF | TGTGCCTGTGACACATTACTGGGGGATACGCAGGCGTACACCGATAAACTCATCTTT
few | - | TRDJ1 | TRDV1 | CALYYTDKLIF | TGTGCTCTTTATTACACCGATAAACTCATCTTT
- | - | TRDJ1 | TRDV1 | CALGEGRPSYVEGDGDTRYTDKLIF | TGTGCTCTTGGGGAAGGCAGGCCTTCCTACGTGGAGGGGGATGGGGATACGCGGTACACCGATAAACTCATCTTT
large | - | TRDJ1 | TRDV2 | CACDTIGAHTDKLIF | TGTGCCTGTGACACCATTGGGGCCCACACCGATAAACTCATCTTT
hyperexpanded | - | TRDJ1 | TRDV2 | CACLVSRTRADKLIF | TGTGCCTGTTTGGTATCCCGTACGAGGGCCGATAAACTCATCTTT
large | TRDD3 | TRDJ1 | TRDV2 | CACDPLGDTISTDKLIF | TGTGCCTGTGACCCACTGGGGGATACAATCTCCACCGATAAACTCATCTTT
hyperexpanded | TRDD3 | TRDJ1 | TRDV2 | CACDNLGDDKLIF | TGTGCCTGTGACAACCTGGGGGACGATAAACTCATCTTT
large | - | TRDJ1 | TRDV1 | CALGPFLPSWGTAMYTDKLIF | TGTGCTCTTGGTCCCTTCCTTCCCTCCTGGGGGACAGCGATGTACACCGATAAACTCATCTTT
large | TRDD3 | TRDJ1 | TRDV2 | CACDTAERGDMDKLIF | TGTGCCTGTGACACCGCCGAAAGGGGGGATATGGATAAACTCATCTTT
- | TRDD3 | TRDJ1 | TRDV1 | CALGEGSALLYWGLPYTDKLIF | TGTGCTCTTGGGGAAGGGTCGGCCCTCTTGTACTGGGGGCTCCCCTACACCGATAAACTCATCTTT
large | TRDD3 | TRDJ3 | TRDV2 | CACDSGGPLSWDTRQMFF | TGTGCCTGTGACTCTGGGGGACCCCTCTCCTGGGACACCCGACAGATGTTTTTC
- | TRDD3 | TRDJ1 | TRDV2 | CACDVLGAAYTDKLIF | TGTGCCTGTGATGTACTGGGGGCCGCGTACACCGATAAACTCATCTTT
medium-sized | TRDD3 | TRDJ1 | TRDV1 | CALGDTSLRTGGWYTDKLIF | TGTGCTCTTGGGGACACCTCCCTTCGTACTGGGGGATGGTACACCGATAAACTCATCTTT
medium-sized | TRDD3 | TRDJ1 | TRDV1 | CALGEPYKSAFPLYGIRTDKLIF | TGTGCTCTTGGGGAACCCTATAAGAGCGCCTTCCCCTTGTACGGGATACGGACCGATAAACTCATCTTT